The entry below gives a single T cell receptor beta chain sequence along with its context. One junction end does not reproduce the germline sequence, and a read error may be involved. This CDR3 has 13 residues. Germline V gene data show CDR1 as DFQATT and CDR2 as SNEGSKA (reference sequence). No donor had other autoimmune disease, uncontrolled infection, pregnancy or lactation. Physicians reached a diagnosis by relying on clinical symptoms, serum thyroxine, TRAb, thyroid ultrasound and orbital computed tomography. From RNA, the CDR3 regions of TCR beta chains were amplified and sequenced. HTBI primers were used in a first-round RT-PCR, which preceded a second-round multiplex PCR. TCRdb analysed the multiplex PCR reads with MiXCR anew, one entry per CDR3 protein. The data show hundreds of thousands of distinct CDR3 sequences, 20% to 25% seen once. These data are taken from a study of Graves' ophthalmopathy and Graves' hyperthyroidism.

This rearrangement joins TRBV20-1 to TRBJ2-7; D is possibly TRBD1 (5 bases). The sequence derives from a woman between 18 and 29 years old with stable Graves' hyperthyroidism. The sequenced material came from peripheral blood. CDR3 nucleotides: TGCAGTGCTGGGGCAGGGATAGGGGTCGAGCAGTGCTTC. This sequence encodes CSAGAGIGVEQCF.